These T cell receptor beta chains were read from a single sample in a study of blood T cell repertoires in COVID-19. TCRdb keeps only in-frame clones here, not all; method: immunoSEQ multiplex PCR. The sample has a few hundred thousand clones, about 91% seen once. The sequenced material came from peripheral blood. The receptors shown here come from a person between 18 and 30 years old with COVID-19, enrolled during active disease. CDR3s include the opening cysteine and the closing phenylalanine or tryptophan.

j_call: TRBJ2-2
cdr3_length: 13
v_call: TRBV7-9
cdr3_aa: CARTGGDSGELFF

j_call: TRBJ1-1
cdr3_length: 16
v_call: TRBV7-6
cdr3_aa: CASSIDSSFGNTEAFF

j_call: TRBJ2-2
cdr3_length: 17
v_call: TRBV11-3
cdr3_aa: CASSPGGWFLDTGELFF

j_call: TRBJ1-5
cdr3_length: 15
v_call: TRBV7-9
cdr3_aa: CASSLDQTGSQPQHF

j_call: TRBJ1-3
cdr3_length: 15
v_call: TRBV30
cdr3_aa: CAWSMGGAFGNTIYF

j_call: TRBJ2-1
cdr3_length: 15
v_call: TRBV7-2
cdr3_aa: CASSLMTGDSNEQFF

j_call: TRBJ2-3
cdr3_length: 17
v_call: TRBV10-3
cdr3_aa: CAISGEGNPESTDTQYF

j_call: TRBJ1-5
cdr3_length: 14
v_call: TRBV30
cdr3_aa: CAWKGTGVNQPQHF

j_call: TRBJ1-2
cdr3_length: 12
v_call: TRBV19
cdr3_aa: CASEKAGVGYTF

j_call: TRBJ1-2
cdr3_length: 16
v_call: TRBV18
cdr3_aa: CASSQLGQGETSGYTF

j_call: TRBJ1-3
cdr3_length: 14
v_call: TRBV2
cdr3_aa: CASSRQGAGNTIYF

j_call: TRBJ2-5
cdr3_length: 15
v_call: TRBV9
cdr3_aa: CASSVVDQGPGTQYF

j_call: TRBJ2-1
cdr3_length: 13
v_call: TRBV29-1
cdr3_aa: CSGFATRSHEQFF

j_call: TRBJ2-1
cdr3_length: 15
v_call: TRBV7-2
cdr3_aa: CASSPIAGEYNEQFF

j_call: TRBJ2-7
cdr3_length: 14
v_call: TRBV28
cdr3_aa: CASSSGLATYEQYF

j_call: TRBJ2-7
cdr3_length: 16
v_call: TRBV4-2
cdr3_aa: CASSPVLVGDRNEQYF

j_call: TRBJ1-2
cdr3_length: 15
v_call: TRBV10-3
cdr3_aa: CAISEGGRANYGYTF

j_call: TRBJ2-3
cdr3_length: 17
v_call: TRBV3-1/TRBV3-2
cdr3_aa: CASSQEPSGRAGDTQYF

j_call: TRBJ2-3
cdr3_length: 16
v_call: TRBV15
cdr3_aa: CATSRGPGQGTDTQYF

j_call: TRBJ2-3
cdr3_length: 12
v_call: TRBV6-2/TRBV6-3
cdr3_aa: CASSPYTDTQYF

j_call: TRBJ1-4
cdr3_length: 14
v_call: TRBV5-1
cdr3_aa: CASSLGQGGEKLFF

j_call: TRBJ1-4
cdr3_length: 17
v_call: TRBV7-8
cdr3_aa: CASSHTISGIGNEKLFF

j_call: TRBJ1-1
cdr3_length: 14
v_call: TRBV30
cdr3_aa: CAWSPRGVNTEAFF

j_call: TRBJ2-3
cdr3_length: 17
v_call: TRBV30
cdr3_aa: CAWSSGLGGQSTDTQYF

j_call: TRBJ2-1
cdr3_length: 14
v_call: TRBV30
cdr3_aa: CAWGDRGRYNEQFF

j_call: TRBJ1-1
cdr3_length: 12
v_call: TRBV29-1
cdr3_aa: CSVEDYTDPAFF

j_call: TRBJ2-7
cdr3_length: 13
v_call: TRBV5-4
cdr3_aa: CASSNRISYEQYF

j_call: TRBJ2-1
cdr3_length: 14
v_call: TRBV7-7
cdr3_aa: CASSLDTGSNEQFF

j_call: TRBJ1-1
cdr3_length: 15
v_call: TRBV18
cdr3_aa: CASSQEQGLATEAFF

j_call: TRBJ1-1
cdr3_length: 16
v_call: TRBV27
cdr3_aa: CASSFGGGGAYTEAFF

j_call: TRBJ2-6
cdr3_length: 17
v_call: TRBV30
cdr3_aa: CAWRRGAGASGANVLTF

j_call: TRBJ2-2
cdr3_length: 15
v_call: TRBV6-5
cdr3_aa: CASSQDRGATGELFF

j_call: TRBJ1-5
cdr3_length: 12
v_call: TRBV2
cdr3_aa: CASRDLLGAQHF

j_call: TRBJ2-2
cdr3_length: 19
v_call: TRBV5-1
cdr3_aa: CASSPRRDRGFYFAGELFF

j_call: TRBJ2-1
cdr3_length: 16
v_call: TRBV28
cdr3_aa: CASSFPSTGGYNEQFF

j_call: TRBJ2-6
cdr3_length: 17
v_call: TRBV5-4
cdr3_aa: CASSFGLAGTGANVLTF

j_call: TRBJ2-7
cdr3_length: 15
v_call: TRBV5-1
cdr3_aa: CASSLGRAGLYEQYF

j_call: TRBJ2-3
cdr3_length: 12
v_call: TRBV12-3/TRBV12-4
cdr3_aa: CASSLRTDTQYF

j_call: TRBJ2-2
cdr3_length: 16
v_call: TRBV9
cdr3_aa: CASSSRLAGATGELFF

j_call: TRBJ2-5
cdr3_length: 15
v_call: TRBV5-6
cdr3_aa: CASSLSPAQGSYQYF

j_call: TRBJ1-5
cdr3_length: 15
v_call: TRBV5-1
cdr3_aa: CASGWDSGSDQPQHF

j_call: TRBJ1-3
cdr3_length: 16
v_call: TRBV5-1
cdr3_aa: CASSLEMTVSGNTIYF